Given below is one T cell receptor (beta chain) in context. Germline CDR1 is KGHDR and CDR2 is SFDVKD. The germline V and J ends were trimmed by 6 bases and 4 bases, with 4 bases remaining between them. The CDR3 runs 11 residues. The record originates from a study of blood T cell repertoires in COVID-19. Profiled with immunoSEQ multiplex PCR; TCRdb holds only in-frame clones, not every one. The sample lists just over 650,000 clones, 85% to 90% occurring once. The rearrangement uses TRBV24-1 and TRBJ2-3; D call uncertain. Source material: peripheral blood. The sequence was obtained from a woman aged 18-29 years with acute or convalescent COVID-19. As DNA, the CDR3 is TGTGCCACCAGTTCGGCAGATACGCAGTATTTT. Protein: CATSSADTQYF.